These 27 T cell receptor beta chains originate from one sample sequenced in a study of long-term antiretroviral therapy in people with HIV. Runs used v3.0 of the immunoSEQ assay and were done at survey level. The protocol was immunoSEQ multiplex PCR, while the TCRdb copy is restricted to in-frame clones and leaves out a portion. Among 40,000 to 45,000 clones listed, roughly 96% were seen once. This specimen consisted of unsorted PBMCs, obtained 3.7 years after starting antiretroviral therapy. Source of these receptors: a woman in her forties or fifties with HIV.

V gene TRBV10-3 combines with J gene TRBJ1-6, with TRBD1 matching 11 bases. Germline V gives CDR1 ENHRY, CDR2 SYGVKD. The CDR3 is 13 residues long. Unmatched junction bases numbered 1, after V lost 8 bases and J lost 7 bases. CDR3 protein: CAIGTGGNSPLHF. CDR3 coding DNA: TGTGCCATCGGGACAGGGGGGAATTCACCCCTCCACTTT.

The CDR3 loop is CASSYGQVYEQYF. The CDR3 region has the DNA TGTGCCAGCAGCTACGGACAGGTCTACGAGCAGTACTTC. This chain uses TRBV7-2 with TRBJ2-7; 7 nucleotides align to TRBD1. The CDR3 runs to 13 residues. Per germline, CDR1 SGHTA and CDR2 FQGNSA. V trimming: 4 bases; J trimming: 3 bases; junction bases outside the gene matches: 3.

This chain uses TRBV9 with TRBJ2-5; D uncertain. This CDR3 spans 17 amino acids. V lost 4 bases and J 3 bases, leaving 22 bases between the germline ends. Germline assignment: CDR1 SGDLS and CDR2 YYNGEE. CDR3 nucleotide sequence: TGTGCCAGCAGCCAAATGTCGGGCACCCTAAGGGAAGAGACCCAGTACTTC. It translates to CASSQMSGTLREETQYF.

CDR3 bases: TGTGCCTGGAGTGTTGAGGGGCGAGGAAACACCATATATTTT. Translation: CAWSVEGRGNTIYF. This chain joins TRBV30 and TRBJ1-3, with D possibly TRBD1 on 5 matching bases. CDR1 and CDR2 from the germline V gene are GTSNPN and SVGIG (reference sequence). The CDR3 consists of 14 residues. V dropped 0 bases and J dropped 4 bases, with 10 bases sitting between them. Variable domain in full (rest from reference TRBV30 and TRBJ1-3): SQTIHQWPATLVQPVGSPLSLECTVEGTSNPNLYWYRQAAGRGLQLLFYSVGIGQISSEVPQNLSASRPQDRQFILSSKKLLLSDSGFYLCAWSVEGRGNTIYFGEGSWLTVV.

V is TRBV2 and J is TRBJ1-1, with a possible D match to TRBD1 (5 bases). With 6 bases removed from V and 0 bases from J, the gap between germline ends came to 14 bases. The CDR3 is 15 residues long. CDR1 is SNHLY and CDR2 is FYNNEI in the germline V gene. CDR3 in amino acids: CASRSAGTLNTEAFF. The CDR3 nucleotides read TGTGCCAGCAGGTCGGCAGGGACTTTGAACACTGAAGCTTTCTTT. Together with reference TRBV2 and TRBJ1-1, the CDR3 gives the full variable domain: EPEVTQTPSHQVTQMGQEVILRCVPISNHLYFYWYRQILGQKVEFLVSFYNNEISEKSEIFDDQFSVERPDGSNFTLKIRSTKLEDSAMYFCASRSAGTLNTEAFFGQGTRLTVV.

The gene calls are TRBV5-4 and TRBJ1-6; a weak D match, TRBD1 (5 bases). Trimming left V 5 bases short and J 4 bases short, with 16 bases between. Germline CDR1 and CDR2: SGHNT and YYREEE (reference sequence). The CDR3 is made up of 16 amino acids. CDR3 in DNA: TGTGCCAGCAGACCTGAAGGGGCCCCTTATAATTCACCCCTCCACTTT. Translation: CASRPEGAPYNSPLHF. Full variable domain (outside the CDR3, taken from reference TRBV5-4 and TRBJ1-6): ETGVTQSPTHLIKTRGQQVTLRCSSQSGHNTVSWYQQALGQGPQFIFQYYREEENGRGNFPPRFSGLQFPNYSSELNVNALELDDSALYLCASRPEGAPYNSPLHFGNGTRLTVT.

This clone appeared a single time. The V call is TRBV5-1, the J call TRBJ2-2; 15 bases map to TRBD2. The germline V gene encodes CDR1 SGHRS and CDR2 YFSETQ. Trimming removed 2 bases from V and 4 bases from J; junction bases left unmatched: 6. This CDR3 is built from 18 residues. The CDR3 DNA sequence: TGCGCCAGCAGCTTTTCCGGGACTAGCGGGGGGACCACCGGGGAGCTGTTTTTT. Protein sequence: CASSFSGTSGGTTGELFF.

The CDR3 sequence: CASGTSGFEVTGELFF. CDR3 sequence (DNA): TGTGCCAGCGGGACTAGCGGGTTTGAGGTCACCGGGGAGCTGTTTTTT. V gene TRBV27 combines with J gene TRBJ2-2; 12 bases map to TRBD2. V trimming: 8 bases; J trimming: 4 bases; junction bases outside the gene matches: 8. Looked up from germline, CDR1 is MNHEY and CDR2 is SMNVEV (reference sequence). This CDR3 region has 16 residues.

The chain combines TRBV6-1 with TRBJ1-2; D gene unclear. Germline CDR1 and CDR2: MNHNS and SASEGT. V lost 1 base and J 4 bases, leaving 13 bases between the germline ends. The CDR3 spans 15 residues. The CDR3 protein is CASSEGRRLLYGYTF. CDR3 DNA: TGTGCCAGCAGTGAAGGTCGCCGACTACTCTATGGCTACACCTTC.

The V gene is TRBV20-1, the J gene TRBJ2-7, with D perhaps being TRBD1 or TRBD2 (5 bases each). CDR1 is DFQATT, CDR2 SNEGSKA, per germline (reference sequence). The CDR3 runs 11 residues. The germline V and J ends were trimmed by 3 bases and 5 bases, with 8 bases remaining between them. CDR3 nucleotides: TGCAGTGCTAGGAGAGGGGACGAGCAGTACTTC. Amino acid sequence: CSARRGDEQYF.

This sequence joins TRBV7-9 and TRBJ1-1; 8 bases line up with TRBD1. The germline gives CDR1 SEHNR, CDR2 FQNEAQ (reference sequence). This CDR3 is 14 amino acids long. V shed 2 bases and J 7 bases; nucleotides not matched to a gene: 6. The CDR3 reads CASSLQGGTGEAFF. As DNA, the CDR3 is TGTGCCAGCAGCTTACAGGGTGGGACAGGTGAAGCTTTCTTT. Looking up the rest from reference TRBV7-9 and TRBJ1-1 gives the full variable domain: DTGVSQNPRHKITKRGQNVTFRCDPISEHNRLYWYRQTLGQGPEFLTYFQNEAQLEKSRLLSDRFSAERPKGSFSTLEIQRTEQGDSAMYLCASSLQGGTGEAFFGQGTRLTVV.

The table lists this clone with a count of one. The rearrangement joins TRBV4-1 to TRBJ2-5; D unclear. The CDR3 runs to 12 residues. Between the trimmed V and J ends, which lost 1 base and 5 bases, there was a span of 5 bases. The V gene's germline CDR1 is MGHRA and CDR2 YSYEKL. CDR3 residues: CASSQGMETQYF. Written as DNA, the CDR3 is TGCGCCAGCAGCCAAGGCATGGAGACCCAGTACTTC.

The CDR3 coding sequence is TGTGCCAGTACCGCCGCGGGGGTGCACTATGGCTACACCTTC. It encodes CASTAAGVHYGYTF. The rearrangement links TRBV9 to TRBJ1-2; tentative D call: TRBD1 (5 bases). The germline gives CDR1 SGDLS, CDR2 YYNGEE. This CDR3 has 14 residues. V dropped 8 bases and J dropped 3 bases, with 17 bases sitting between them.

A single count supports this clone. The V gene is TRBV6-1, the J gene TRBJ2-5; TRBD1 matches 9 bases. V gave up 6 bases and J gave up 4 bases; unmatched junction bases: 3. Germline-derived CDR1 and CDR2 are MNHNS and SASEGT. This CDR3 comprises 13 residues. CDR3 region: CASRTGGGETQYF. CDR3 nucleotide sequence: TGTGCCAGCAGAACAGGGGGCGGAGAGACCCAGTACTTC.

Comment on this clone: The same CDR3 is also encoded by other DNA sequences in this sample. The chain combines TRBV5-1 with TRBJ1-2; D not certain. V lost 0 bases and J 0 bases, leaving 6 bases between the germline ends. The CDR3 runs 14 residues. Germline CDR1 reads SGHRS; CDR2 reads YFSETQ. In nucleotides, the CDR3 is TGCGCCAGCAGCTTGGGGTCTGCTAACTATGGCTACACCTTC. Translation gives CASSLGSANYGYTF.

This clone was picked up one time. The chain couples TRBV11-3 to TRBJ1-1; no firm D call. Germline CDR1 reads SGHNT; CDR2 reads YENEEA. This CDR3 has 9 amino acids. V was clipped by 10 bases and J by 6 bases, with 6 bases between them. CDR3: CATQAEAFF. The DNA of the CDR3 is TGTGCCACGCAGGCTGAAGCTTTCTTT.

The chain employs TRBV18 and TRBJ1-6; maybe TRBD1 (5 bases). This CDR3 region has 15 residues. Germline V CDR1 and CDR2: KGHSH, LQKENI. Trimming took off 3 bases at V and 5 bases at J, with 11 bases between the two ends. CDR3 region: CASSPRDGDNSPLHF. The CDR3 nucleotides are TGTGCCAGCTCACCGAGGGACGGAGATAATTCACCCCTCCACTTT.

The chain joins TRBV4-2 to TRBJ1-6; tentatively, D is TRBD1 (6 bases). Germline V gene data show CDR1 as LGHNA and CDR2 as YNFKEQ. There are 16 residues in the CDR3. Trimming removed 0 bases from V and 7 bases from J, with 13 bases in between. CDR3 loop: CASSQEPQGKNSPLHF. CDR3 bases: TGTGCCAGCAGCCAAGAGCCCCAGGGGAAAAATTCACCCCTCCACTTT.

This chain joins TRBV7-2 and TRBJ2-7, with D unclear. This CDR3 is 12 amino acids long. Trimming took off 6 bases at V and 2 bases at J, with 8 bases between the two ends. Looked up from germline, CDR1 is SGHTA and CDR2 is FQGNSA. The CDR3 nucleotides are TGTGCCAGCAGTCGCACTCCCTACGAGCAGTACTTC. It encodes CASSRTPYEQYF.

The chain combines TRBV7-6 with TRBJ2-3, with D hard to call. CDR3 size: 14 residues. V lost 4 bases and J lost 0, with 8 bases in between. CDR1 SGHVS and CDR2 FNYEAQ come from the germline V gene. The CDR3 reads CASSSLSSTDTQYF. The CDR3 DNA follows: TGTGCCAGCAGCTCCCTATCTAGCACAGATACGCAGTATTTT.

The chain couples TRBV6-5 to TRBJ2-5, with 9 positions matching TRBD2. In germline, CDR1 is MNHEY, CDR2 SVGAGI. The CDR3 sequence is 16 residues long. Trimming took 2 bases from V and 8 from J; bases not matched to a gene: 12. In DNA, the CDR3 is TGTGCCAGCAGTTACACCCTCAGCGGGGGGACCGGAACCCAGTACTTC. This encodes CASSYTLSGGTGTQYF.

The chain couples TRBV30 to TRBJ1-2; D gene uncertain. Trimming took off 0 bases at V and 10 bases at J, with 15 bases between the two ends. The CDR3 contains 13 residues. Germline V CDR1 and CDR2: GTSNPN, SVGIG (reference sequence). CDR3 sequence reads: CAWSVGHESFYTF. CDR3 nucleotide sequence: TGTGCCTGGAGTGTAGGCCATGAGTCCTTCTACACCTTC.

The V and J genes are TRBV27 and TRBJ2-3; 7 nucleotides agree with TRBD1. CDR1 MNHEY and CDR2 SMNVEV come from the germline V gene (reference sequence). The CDR3 is 15 residues long. V dropped 1 base and J dropped 6; count of bases not matched to a gene: 7. The CDR3 is CASSLWQGVRDTQYF. The CDR3 DNA is TGTGCCAGCAGTTTATGGCAGGGGGTTAGGGATACGCAGTATTTT.

V usage is TRBV7-2 and J usage is TRBJ2-3, with D unresolved. This CDR3 has 11 residues. V shed 6 bases and J shed 5 bases, with 6 bases lying between them. CDR1 SGHTA and CDR2 FQGNSA come from the germline V gene. The CDR3 sequence: CASSLLDTQYF. The DNA of the CDR3 is TGTGCCAGCAGTCTATTAGATACGCAGTATTTT. The variable domain in full, completed from reference TRBV7-2 and TRBJ2-3, reads GAGVSQSPSNKVTEKGKDVELRCDPISGHTALYWYRQSLGQGLEFLIYFQGNSAPDKSGLPSDRFSAERTGGSVSTLTIQRTQQEDSAVYLCASSLLDTQYFGPGTRLTVL.

The chain carries TRBV6-6 and TRBJ1-2; 8 bases line up with TRBD1. After removal of 6 bases from V and 4 bases from J, the junction contained 7 bases not matched to a gene. The CDR3 covers 14 residues. In germline, CDR1 is MNHNY, CDR2 SVGAGI (reference sequence). The CDR3 nucleotides are TGTGCCAGCAGGGCACAGGGGGTTACCTATGGCTACACCTTC. Translating gives CASRAQGVTYGYTF.

The chain joins TRBV2 to TRBJ2-7; TRBD1 aligns across 7 bases. V lost 4 bases to trimming and J lost 4 bases; unmatched junction nucleotides: 4. CDR1 and CDR2 (germline): SNHLY, FYNNEI. CDR3 length equals 13 residues. Here the CDR3 reads CASSGDRGYEQYF. The DNA of the CDR3 is TGTGCCAGCAGTGGGGACAGAGGGTACGAGCAGTACTTC.

This clone has just one count. The CDR3 here is CASRVLDGDNEQFF. CDR3 coding DNA: TGTGCCAGCAGGGTATTGGACGGGGACAATGAGCAGTTCTTC. The chain links TRBV6-5 to TRBJ2-1; possibly TRBD2 for D (5 bases). From germline, CDR1 is MNHEY and CDR2 SVGAGI. The CDR3 loop spans 14 amino acids. The V and J ends lost 6 bases and 5 bases respectively, with 14 bases between them.